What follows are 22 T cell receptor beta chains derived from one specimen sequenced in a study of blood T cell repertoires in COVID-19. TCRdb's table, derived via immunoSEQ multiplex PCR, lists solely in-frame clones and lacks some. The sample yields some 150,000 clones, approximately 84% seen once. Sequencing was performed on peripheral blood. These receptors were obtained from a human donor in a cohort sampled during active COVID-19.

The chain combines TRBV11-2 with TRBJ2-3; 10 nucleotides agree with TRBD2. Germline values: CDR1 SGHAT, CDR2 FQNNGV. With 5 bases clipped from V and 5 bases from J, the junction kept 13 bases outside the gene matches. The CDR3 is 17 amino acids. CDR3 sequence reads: CASSVLYLAGVGDTQYF. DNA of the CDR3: TGTGCCAGCAGCGTACTCTACCTAGCGGGAGTCGGAGATACGCAGTATTTT.

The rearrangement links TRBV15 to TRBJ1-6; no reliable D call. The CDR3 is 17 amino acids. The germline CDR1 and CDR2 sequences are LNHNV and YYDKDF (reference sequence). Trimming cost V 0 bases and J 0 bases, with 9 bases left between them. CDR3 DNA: TGTGCCACCAGCAGAGATGCTCTTAGCTCCTATAATTCACCCCTCCACTTT. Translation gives CATSRDALSSYNSPLHF.

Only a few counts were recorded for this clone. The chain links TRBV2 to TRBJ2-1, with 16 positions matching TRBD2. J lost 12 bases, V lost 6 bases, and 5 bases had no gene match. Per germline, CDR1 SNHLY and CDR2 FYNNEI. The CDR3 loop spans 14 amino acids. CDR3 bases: TGTGCCAGCAGGGGACTAGCGGGAGGGGCTGGGCAGTTCTTC. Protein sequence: CASRGLAGGAGQFF.

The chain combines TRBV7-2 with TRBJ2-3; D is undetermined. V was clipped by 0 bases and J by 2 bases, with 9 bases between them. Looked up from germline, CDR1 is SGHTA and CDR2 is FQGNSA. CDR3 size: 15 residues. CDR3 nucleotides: TGTGCCAGCAGCTTAGCGCTAGGCTACACAGATACGCAGTATTTT. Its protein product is CASSLALGYTDTQYF.

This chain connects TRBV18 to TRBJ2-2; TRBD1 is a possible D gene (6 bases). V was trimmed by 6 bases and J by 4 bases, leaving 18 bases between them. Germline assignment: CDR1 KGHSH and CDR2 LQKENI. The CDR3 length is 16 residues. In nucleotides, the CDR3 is TGTGCCAGCTCTCCTCAGGACAGACATCTCACCGGGGAGCTGTTTTTT. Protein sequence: CASSPQDRHLTGELFF.

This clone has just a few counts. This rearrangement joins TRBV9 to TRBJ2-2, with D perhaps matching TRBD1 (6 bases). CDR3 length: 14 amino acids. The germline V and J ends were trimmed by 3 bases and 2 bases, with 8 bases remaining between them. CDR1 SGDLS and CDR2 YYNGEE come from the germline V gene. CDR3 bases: TGTGCCAGCAGCGCACAGGGAAACACCGGGGAGCTGTTTTTT. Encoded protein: CASSAQGNTGELFF.

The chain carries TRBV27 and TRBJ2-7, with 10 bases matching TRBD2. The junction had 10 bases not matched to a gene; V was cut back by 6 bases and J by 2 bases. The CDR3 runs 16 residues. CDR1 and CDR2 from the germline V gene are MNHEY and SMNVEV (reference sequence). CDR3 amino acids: CASSSTSSGGTYEQYV. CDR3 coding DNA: TGTGCCAGCAGCTCAACCTCTAGCGGGGGCACCTACGAGCAGTACGTC.

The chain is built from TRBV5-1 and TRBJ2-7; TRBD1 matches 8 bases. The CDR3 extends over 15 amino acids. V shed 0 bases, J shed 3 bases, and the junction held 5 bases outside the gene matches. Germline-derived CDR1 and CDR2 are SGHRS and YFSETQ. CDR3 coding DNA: TGCGCCAGCAGCTTGGGTTTGGACAGGGTCTACGAGCAGTACTTC. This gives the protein CASSLGLDRVYEQYF.

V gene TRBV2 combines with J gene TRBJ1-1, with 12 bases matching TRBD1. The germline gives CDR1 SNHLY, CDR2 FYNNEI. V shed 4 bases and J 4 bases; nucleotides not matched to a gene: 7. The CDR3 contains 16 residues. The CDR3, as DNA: TGTGCCAGCAGTGTGTTGGGACAGGGGGCCGGCACTGAAGCTTTCTTT. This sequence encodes CASSVLGQGAGTEAFF.

Here the CDR3 reads CATSDLRYSNQPQHF. The CDR3 DNA follows: TGTGCCACCAGTGACTTACGGTATAGCAATCAGCCCCAGCATTTT. J is TRBJ1-5 and V is TRBV24-1; D is unclear. Trimming took off 4 bases at V and 0 bases at J, with 9 bases between the two ends. Germline lookup yields CDR1 KGHDR and CDR2 SFDVKD. The CDR3 length is 15 residues.

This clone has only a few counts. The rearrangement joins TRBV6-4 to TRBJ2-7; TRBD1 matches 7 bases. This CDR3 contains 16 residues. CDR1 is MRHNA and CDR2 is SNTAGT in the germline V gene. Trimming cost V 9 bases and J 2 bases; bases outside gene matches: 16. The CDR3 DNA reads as TGTGCCAGGCCCGGGACAGAAGCAAGGGTTACCTACGAGCAGTACTTC. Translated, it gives CARPGTEARVTYEQYF.

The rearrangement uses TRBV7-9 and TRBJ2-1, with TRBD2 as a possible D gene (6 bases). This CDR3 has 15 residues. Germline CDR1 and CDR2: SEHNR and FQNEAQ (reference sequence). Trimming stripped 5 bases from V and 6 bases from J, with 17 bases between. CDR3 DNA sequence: TGTGCCAGCAGCCAAGCTGGGACTCCCACCAATGAGCAGTTCTTC. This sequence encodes CASSQAGTPTNEQFF.

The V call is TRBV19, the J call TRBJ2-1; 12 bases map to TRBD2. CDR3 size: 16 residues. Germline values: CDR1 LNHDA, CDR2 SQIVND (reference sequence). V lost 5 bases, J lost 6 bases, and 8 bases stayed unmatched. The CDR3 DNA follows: TGTGCCAGTAGTGCCCGACTAGCGGGAGTAGTCAATGAGCAGTTCTTC. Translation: CASSARLAGVVNEQFF. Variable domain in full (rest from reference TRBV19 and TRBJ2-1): DGGITQSPKYLFRKEGQNVTLSCEQNLNHDAMYWYRQDPGQGLRLIYYSQIVNDFQKGDIAEGYSVSREKKESFPLTVTSAQKNPTAFYLCASSARLAGVVNEQFFGPGTRLTVL.

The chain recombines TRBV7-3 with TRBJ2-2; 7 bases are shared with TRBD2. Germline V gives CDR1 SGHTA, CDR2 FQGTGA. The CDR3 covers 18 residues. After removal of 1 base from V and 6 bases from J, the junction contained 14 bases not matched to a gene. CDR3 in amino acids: CASSLIPVGGNVPGELFF. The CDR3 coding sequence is TGTGCCAGCAGCTTAATCCCCGTGGGGGGGAACGTCCCCGGGGAGCTGTTTTTT.

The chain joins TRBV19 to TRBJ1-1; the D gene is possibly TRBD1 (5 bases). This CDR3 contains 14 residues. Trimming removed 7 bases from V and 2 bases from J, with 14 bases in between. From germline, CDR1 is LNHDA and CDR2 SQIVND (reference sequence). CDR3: CASILTDRNTEAFF. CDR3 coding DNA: TGTGCCAGTATCCTGACAGACCGAAACACTGAAGCTTTCTTT.

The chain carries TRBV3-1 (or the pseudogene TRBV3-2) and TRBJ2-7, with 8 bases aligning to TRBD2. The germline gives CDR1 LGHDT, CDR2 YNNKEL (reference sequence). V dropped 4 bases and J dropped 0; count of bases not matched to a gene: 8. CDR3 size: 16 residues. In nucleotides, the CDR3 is TGTGCCAGCAGCCCCCCGGGACTAGGTCGCTCCTACGAGCAGTACTTC. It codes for CASSPPGLGRSYEQYF.

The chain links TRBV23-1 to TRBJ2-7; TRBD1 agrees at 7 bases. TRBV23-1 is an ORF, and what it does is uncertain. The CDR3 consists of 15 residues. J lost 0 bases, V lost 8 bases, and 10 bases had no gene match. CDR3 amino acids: CASYYPRTGSYEQYV. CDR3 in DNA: TGCGCCAGCTACTACCCTCGGACAGGCTCCTACGAGCAGTACGTC.

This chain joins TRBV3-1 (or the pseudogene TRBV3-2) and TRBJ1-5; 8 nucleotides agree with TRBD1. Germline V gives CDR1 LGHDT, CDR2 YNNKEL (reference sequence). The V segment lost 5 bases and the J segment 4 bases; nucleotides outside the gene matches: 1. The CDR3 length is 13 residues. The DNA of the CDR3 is TGTGCCAGCAGCGGACAGGGTAATCAGCCCCAGCATTTT. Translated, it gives CASSGQGNQPQHF.

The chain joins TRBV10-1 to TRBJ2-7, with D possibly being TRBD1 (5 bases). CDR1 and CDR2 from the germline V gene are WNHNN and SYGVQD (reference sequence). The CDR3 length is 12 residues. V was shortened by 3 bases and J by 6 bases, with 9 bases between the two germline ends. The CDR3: CASSEGGAEQYF. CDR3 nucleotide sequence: TGCGCCAGCAGTGAAGGTGGGGCCGAGCAGTACTTC.

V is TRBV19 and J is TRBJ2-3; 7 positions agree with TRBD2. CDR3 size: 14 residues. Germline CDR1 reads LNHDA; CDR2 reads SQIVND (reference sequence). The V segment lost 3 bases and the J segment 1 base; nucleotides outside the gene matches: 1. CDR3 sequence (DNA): TGTGCCAGTAGTATGGCGGGGGGCACAGATACGCAGTATTTT. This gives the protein CASSMAGGTDTQYF.

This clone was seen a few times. In DNA, the CDR3 is TGTGCCAGCAGCGAGCGTTACATCTATAGCAATCAGCCCCAGCATTTT. This sequence encodes CASSERYIYSNQPQHF. The rearrangement uses TRBV5-5 and TRBJ1-5; D unclear. Germline V gene lookup returns CDR1 SGHKS and CDR2 YYEKEE (reference sequence). CDR3 length equals 16 residues. The V end was cut by 4 bases, the J end by 0 bases, with 14 bases between.

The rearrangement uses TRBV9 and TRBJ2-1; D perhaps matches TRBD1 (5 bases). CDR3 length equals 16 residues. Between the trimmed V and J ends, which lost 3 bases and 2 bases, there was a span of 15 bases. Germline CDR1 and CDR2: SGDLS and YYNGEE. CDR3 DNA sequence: TGTGCCAGCAGCGAGGAGATAAGGGGCCCCTACAATGAGCAGTTCTTC. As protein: CASSEEIRGPYNEQFF.